This T cell receptor beta chain was found in a study of blood T cell repertoires in COVID-19. V shed 1 base, J shed 1 base, and the junction held 0 bases outside the gene matches. The CDR3 sequence is 15 residues long. The germline V gene encodes CDR1 LGHNA and CDR2 YNFKEQ. Per the study methods: Amplified reference gene primers provided the basis for estimating nucleated cell counts. This table comes from immunoSEQ multiplex PCR, and its TCRdb copy is limited to in-frame clones, with some not included. For V, J and clone size, that table is used; D and trimming come from the DNA. The sample contains 300,000 to 400,000 clones, around 86% of which appear only once.

This sequence originates from a woman between 40 and 55 years old with acute COVID-19. Sequencing was performed on PBMCs or T cells enriched from blood (not recorded which). This chain joins TRBV4-2 and TRBJ2-5; 10 nucleotides agree with TRBD2. CDR3 sequence reads: CASSQGLAGQETQYF. The CDR3 DNA is TGTGCCAGCAGCCAAGGACTAGCGGGCCAAGAGACCCAGTACTTC.